The present T cell receptor beta chain was sequenced within a study of cytomegalovirus exposure and HLA in healthy donors. Findings and caveats of the study: Reported results showed that the classifier diagnosed cytomegalovirus status with high specificity and sensitivity. Listed as cytomegalovirus-associated were 150 or so TCR beta chains.

Worth noting for this clone: Its target is not known.

Only in-frame clones appear in the TCRdb table, and some are missing; sequencing was by immunoSEQ multiplex PCR. The sample includes 200,000 to 250,000 clones, 75% to 95% of them seen just once. The CDR3 runs to 15 residues. Germline V gene data show CDR1 as MNHEY and CDR2 as SMNVEV (reference sequence). The V and J ends lost 0 bases and 1 base respectively, with 9 bases between them. The sequenced material came from PBMCs. The V call is TRBV27, the J call TRBJ1-2, with D hard to call. The TCR was taken from a woman younger than 30 in good health and CMV-seronegative. In nucleotides, the CDR3 is TGTGCCAGCAGTTTATCGGCCGGGGATAACTATGGCTACACCTTC. This encodes CASSLSAGDNYGYTF.